These 18 T cell receptor beta chains were sequenced from one sample in a study of cytomegalovirus exposure and HLA in healthy donors. Libraries were prepared by immunoSEQ multiplex PCR; TCRdb keeps only in-frame clonotypes and omits some of them. The repertoire includes 100,000 to 150,000 clones, 80% to 90% of them detected once, and 1% to 1.5% sits in the top ten. The sample was PBMCs. The receptors shown here come from a woman younger than 30 in good health and CMV-seronegative.

The gene calls are TRBV7-3 and TRBJ2-3; possible D gene TRBD1, 5 bases. Trimming took off 4 bases at V and 3 bases at J, with 17 bases between the two ends. The CDR3 has 16 residues. Germline CDR1 reads SGHTA; CDR2 reads FQGTGA. CDR3 in DNA: TGTGCCAGCAGCTCCGAATCAGGGCTTCGTACAGATACGCAGTATTTT. It encodes CASSSESGLRTDTQYF. The full variable domain, in which reference TRBV7-3 and TRBJ2-3 provide the parts outside the CDR3, is GAGVSQTPSNKVTEKGKYVELRCDPISGHTALYWYRQSLGQGPEFLIYFQGTGAADDSGLPNDRFFAVRPEGSVSTLKIQRTERGDSAVYLCASSSESGLRTDTQYFGPGTRLTVL.

The chain links TRBV4-2 to TRBJ1-6; D uncertain. The CDR3 is 16 residues long. Germline V gene lookup returns CDR1 LGHNA and CDR2 YNFKEQ. Trimming shortened V by 0 bases and J by 8 bases, and 14 bases separated the two germline ends. Here the CDR3 DNA reads TGTGCCAGCAGCCAAGAGGGTTCACAGTCCGATTCACCCCTCCACTTT. This gives the protein CASSQEGSQSDSPLHF.

The genes are TRBV6-5 and TRBJ1-2; D ambiguous. Trimming took 1 base from V and 3 from J, leaving 6 bases between them. The CDR3 spans 13 residues. The germline CDR1 and CDR2 sequences are MNHEY and SVGAGI. CDR3 sequence reads: CASSYWRDYGYTF. The CDR3 nucleotides are TGTGCCAGCAGTTACTGGAGGGACTATGGCTACACCTTC.

The chain links TRBV19 to TRBJ2-3, with 8 bases matching TRBD2. After removal of 11 bases from V and 2 bases from J, the junction contained 9 bases not matched to a gene. Germline lookup yields CDR1 LNHDA and CDR2 SQIVND (reference sequence). This CDR3 has 14 amino acids. The CDR3 DNA reads TGTGCCCGCCAACGGGGGGGCCCCACAGATACGCAGTATTTT. This encodes CARQRGGPTDTQYF.

The CDR3 protein is CASSLRGSDSGNTIYF. CDR3 nucleotide sequence: TGTGCCAGCAGCTTAAGGGGGAGCGACTCTGGAAACACCATATATTTT. The chain carries TRBV7-8 and TRBJ1-3, with D tentatively TRBD1 (6 bases). This CDR3 is 16 amino acids long. Trimming removed 2 bases at V and 0 bases at J, with 11 bases between. CDR1 and CDR2 from the germline V gene are SGHVS and FQNEAQ.

The chain's CDR3 is CASSLEGELYEKLFF. CDR3 DNA sequence: TGTGCCAGCAGCTTGGAAGGGGAACTCTATGAAAAACTGTTTTTT. The chain couples TRBV5-6 to TRBJ1-4; the D gene is possibly TRBD1 (5 bases). Germline assignment: CDR1 SGHDT and CDR2 YYEEEE. The CDR3 consists of 15 residues. V shed 0 bases and J shed 6 bases, with 12 bases lying between them.

The CDR3 coding sequence is TGTGCCAGCAGCGGGGGGCGGGGCACTGAAGCTTTCTTT. It is translated as CASSGGRGTEAFF. The V gene is TRBV6-5, the J gene TRBJ1-1; a weak D match, TRBD1 (6 bases). The germline V and J ends were trimmed by 6 bases and 4 bases, with 12 bases remaining between them. CDR1 MNHEY and CDR2 SVGAGI come from the germline V gene. CDR3 length equals 13 residues.

This clone was counted a single time. The CDR3: CASSLGGGDSPLHF. CDR3 nucleotides: TGCGCCAGCAGCTTGGGGGGAGGAGATTCACCCCTCCACTTT. This sequence joins TRBV5-1 and TRBJ1-6; D gene uncertain. This CDR3 contains 14 residues. V shed 0 bases and J shed 8 bases, with 9 bases lying between them. Looked up from germline, CDR1 is SGHRS and CDR2 is YFSETQ.

This clone was observed a handful of times. The chain uses TRBV2 and TRBJ1-3; the D is unclear. The CDR3 totals 12 residues. Per the germline V gene, CDR1 is SNHLY and CDR2 is FYNNEI. Between the trimmed V and J ends, which lost 8 bases and 0 bases, there was a span of 5 bases. This chain's CDR3 is CASEGSGNTIYF. The CDR3 region has the DNA TGTGCCAGCGAGGGCTCTGGAAACACCATATATTTT.

V gene TRBV7-8 combines with J gene TRBJ2-6, with 7 bases identical to TRBD1. Per germline, CDR1 SGHVS and CDR2 FQNEAQ. This CDR3 comprises 16 residues. The ends lost 10 bases at V and 3 bases at J; junction bases unmatched: 12. CDR3 in amino acids: CATVGTETGGANVLTF. For the CDR3, the DNA is TGTGCCACTGTCGGGACAGAAACGGGTGGGGCCAACGTCCTGACTTTC.

This chain joins TRBV5-8 and TRBJ1-5, with 7 bases fitting TRBD1. This CDR3 spans 13 amino acids. Germline CDR1 is SGHTS and CDR2 is YDEGEE. The V and J ends lost 4 bases and 5 bases, in that order; junction bases with no gene match: 3. The CDR3 region is CASSAQGHQPQHF. The CDR3 nucleotides read TGTGCCAGCAGCGCACAGGGGCATCAGCCCCAGCATTTT.

V and J are TRBV5-1 and TRBJ2-6, with TRBD1 identical over 7 bases. V lost 0 bases to trimming and J lost 0 bases; unmatched junction nucleotides: 18. The length of the CDR3 is 22 residues. Germline CDR1 is SGHRS and CDR2 is YFSETQ. DNA for the CDR3: TGCGCCAGCAGCTTGGGTCCCATCTGGGACAGACTAAAAACCTCTGGGGCCAACGTCCTGACTTTC. As protein: CASSLGPIWDRLKTSGANVLTF. Based on the CDR3 plus reference TRBV5-1 and TRBJ2-6, the full variable domain is KAGVTQTPRYLIKTRGQQVTLSCSPISGHRSVSWYQQTPGQGLQFLFEYFSETQRNKGNFPGRFSGRQFSNSRSEMNVSTLELGDSALYLCASSLGPIWDRLKTSGANVLTFGAGSRLTVL.

V gene TRBV10-3 combines with J gene TRBJ2-7; 8 nucleotides align to TRBD1. Trimming took 10 bases from V and 3 from J; bases not matched to a gene: 8. CDR1 is ENHRY and CDR2 is SYGVKD in the germline V gene. CDR3 length: 13 residues. The chain's CDR3 is CASRRTGNYEQYF. CDR3 DNA: TGTGCCAGTAGAAGGACAGGGAACTACGAGCAGTACTTC.

The rearrangement joins TRBV6-1 to TRBJ2-7; 11 bases map to TRBD2. Germline assignment: CDR1 MNHNS and CDR2 SASEGT. Trimming at V came to 6 bases and at J to 2 bases, leaving 3 bases not matched to a gene. There are 14 residues in the CDR3. Here the CDR3 DNA reads TGTGCCAGCAGACTAGCGGGGGCCGCCTACGAGCAGTACTTC. It translates to CASRLAGAAYEQYF.

This clone has just one count. The rearrangement links TRBV6-5 to TRBJ2-2; D gene ambiguous. Germline CDR1 reads MNHEY; CDR2 reads SVGAGI. This CDR3 region has 15 residues. The V end was cut by 7 bases, the J end by 0 bases, with 12 bases between. CDR3 in amino acids: CASTRQYPNTGELFF. The DNA of the CDR3 is TGTGCCAGCACCAGGCAGTATCCGAACACCGGGGAGCTGTTTTTT.

This chain connects TRBV7-3 to TRBJ1-2; 12 nucleotides align to TRBD1. CDR1 SGHTA and CDR2 FQGTGA come from the germline V gene. The CDR3 covers 15 residues. V lost 5 bases, J lost 3 bases, and 4 bases stayed unmatched. The CDR3 bases are TGTGCCAGCAGCCAAGGGACAGGGGGCTACTATGGCTACACCTTC. Encoded protein: CASSQGTGGYYGYTF.

The chain carries TRBV28 and TRBJ2-5, with D uncertain. CDR1 and CDR2 (germline): MDHEN, SYDVKM. The V gene lost 2 bases and the J gene lost 1 base, with 11 bases spanning the gap. The CDR3 covers 15 residues. The CDR3 sequence is CASSLTAPSQETQYF. CDR3 DNA sequence: TGTGCCAGCAGTTTAACAGCCCCGTCCCAAGAGACCCAGTACTTC.

The chain couples TRBV5-1 to TRBJ1-4; 9 positions match TRBD1. J was trimmed by 6 bases and V by 0 bases; bases with no gene match: 3. CDR1 is SGHRS and CDR2 is YFSETQ in the germline V gene. The CDR3 runs 15 residues. CDR3 sequence reads: CASSLGDRAHEKLFF. In nucleotides, the CDR3 is TGCGCCAGCAGCTTGGGGGACAGGGCCCATGAAAAACTGTTTTTT.